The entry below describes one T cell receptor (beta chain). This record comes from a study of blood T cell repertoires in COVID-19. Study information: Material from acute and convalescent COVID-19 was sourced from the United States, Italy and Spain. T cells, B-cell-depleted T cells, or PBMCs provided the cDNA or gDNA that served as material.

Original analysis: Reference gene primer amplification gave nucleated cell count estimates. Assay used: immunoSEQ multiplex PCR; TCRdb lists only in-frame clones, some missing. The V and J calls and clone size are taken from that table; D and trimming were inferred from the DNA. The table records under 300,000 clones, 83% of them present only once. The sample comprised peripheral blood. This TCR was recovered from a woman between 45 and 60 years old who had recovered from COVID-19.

The CDR3 coding sequence is TGCAGCGTTGAAGATTTGGAGGGGCTAGCGGCCACCGGTGAGCAGTTCTTC. Protein: CSVEDLEGLAATGEQFF. The rearrangement links TRBV29-1 to TRBJ2-1; 7 bases line up with TRBD2. The CDR3 loop spans 17 amino acids. Germline V gives CDR1 SQVTM, CDR2 ANQGSEA. J was trimmed by 9 bases and V by 0 bases; bases with no gene match: 17.